These 23 T cell receptor beta chains originate from one sample sequenced in a study of T-cell reconstitution after alpha-beta-depleted transplantation in children (TCRdb year 2016). The treatment or condition label here, explained by the study, means: allogeneic hematopoietic cell transplantation with graft depleted of TCRalphabeta T cells and CD19 B cells. The method was PCR. These reads were obtained on an Illumina HiSeq 2500. TCR library preparation used molecular barcoding, with unique molecular identifiers applied to normalize quantification of the TCRbeta repertoire. The public reads were quality trimmed at Q25 with fastp and then assembled into clones with MiXCR by TCRdb, keeping productive beta chains. Rows with a matching CDR3 protein are joined into one entry that keeps the most common DNA and genes. For this sample the table gives roughly 340,000 distinct CDR3 sequences, of which roughly 16% were detected only once. In total, the top ten clones hold roughly 40% of the sample.

The starting material was PBMCs, mostly from graft donor cells, obtained 360 days after TCRalphabeta/CD19-depleted stem cell transplant. Source of these receptors: a male patient aged 2 to 10 who had a stem cell transplant for acute lymphoblastic leukemia, so the T cells may come from the graft donor.

This rearrangement joins TRBV6-2 or TRBV6-3 to TRBJ2-1; TRBD2 matches at 11 bases. The CDR3 sequence is 17 residues long. Looked up from germline, CDR1 is MNHEY and CDR2 is SVGEGT. V trimming: 2 bases; J trimming: 2 bases; junction bases outside the gene matches: 5. CDR3 DNA sequence: TGTGCCAGCAGTTACCTTGGACTAGCGGGTCCCTACAATGAGCAGTTCTTC. Amino acid sequence: CASSYLGLAGPYNEQFF.

V gene TRBV4-3 combines with J gene TRBJ2-4; TRBD2 matches at 11 bases. Per germline, CDR1 LGHNA and CDR2 YSLEER. The CDR3 is made up of 19 amino acids. The V segment lost 1 base and the J segment 5 bases; nucleotides outside the gene matches: 13. CDR3 DNA sequence: TGCGCCAGCAGCCAAGCTCCGGGACAGATGGGACTAGCGGAAAACATTCAGTACTTC. Translating gives CASSQAPGQMGLAENIQYF.

This clonotype appeared a few times. V gene TRBV7-2 combines with J gene TRBJ2-7, with 7 nucleotides matching TRBD2. The CDR3 covers 13 residues. Per germline, CDR1 SGHTA and CDR2 FQGNSA. J was trimmed by 3 bases and V by 3 bases; bases with no gene match: 2. The CDR3 protein is CASSFRTSYEQYF. CDR3 nucleotides: TGTGCCAGCAGCTTCCGGACTAGCTACGAGCAGTACTTC.

In its sample, this clonotype was seen many times. The rearrangement links TRBV9 to TRBJ2-1, with D perhaps given as TRBD1 or TRBD2 (5 bases each). Germline assignment: CDR1 SGDLS and CDR2 YYNGEE. V lost 3 bases, J lost 5 bases, and 21 bases lay in between. The CDR3 contains 17 residues. The CDR3 DNA follows: TGTGCCAGCAGCGGGCCCCTAACGGGACCACCTCACAATGAGCAGTTCTTC. Translating gives CASSGPLTGPPHNEQFF. The entire variable domain, with the rest obtained from reference TRBV9 and TRBJ2-1, is as follows: DSGVTQTPKHLITATGQRVTLRCSPRSGDLSVYWYQQSLDQGLQFLIQYYNGEERAKGNILERFSAQQFPDLHSELNLSSLELGDSALYFCASSGPLTGPPHNEQFFGPGTRLTVL.

This clonotype was detected many times. The CDR3, as DNA: TGTGCCAGCAGTTTATTTGTTCTCGGGACTAGCGGGAGGCGGGAGAATGAGCAGTTCTTC. Amino acid sequence: CASSLFVLGTSGRRENEQFF. The rearrangement links TRBV28 to TRBJ2-1; 15 bases align to TRBD2. The CDR3 loop spans 20 amino acids. Germline CDR1 MDHEN, CDR2 SYDVKM. The V segment lost 1 base and the J segment 7 bases; nucleotides outside the gene matches: 14.

This clonotype appeared many times. The chain is built from TRBV5-1 and TRBJ2-7; 7 nucleotides align to TRBD1. CDR3 size: 15 residues. Trimming removed 6 bases from V and 3 bases from J; junction bases left unmatched: 12. Germline CDR1 is SGHRS and CDR2 is YFSETQ. In DNA form, the CDR3 reads TGCGCCAGCAAAGCCTCAGGCACAGGGGACTACGAGCAGTACTTC. This translates into CASKASGTGDYEQYF.

The chain has TRBV29-1 and TRBJ2-3, with 11 nucleotides matching TRBD1. V shed 4 bases, J shed 3 bases, and the junction held 3 bases outside the gene matches. This CDR3 has 14 amino acids. In germline, CDR1 is SQVTM, CDR2 ANQGSEA. DNA for the CDR3: TGCAGCGTTGGCGGGACAGGGGGAACAGATACGCAGTATTTT. Protein: CSVGGTGGTDTQYF.

The chain recombines TRBV4-2 with TRBJ2-7; 11 nucleotides align to TRBD2. After removal of 2 bases from V and 6 bases from J, the junction contained 3 bases not matched to a gene. CDR3 length equals 14 residues. Germline CDR1 reads LGHNA; CDR2 reads YNFKEQ. CDR3 loop: CASSQIAGGIEQYF. The DNA for the CDR3 is TGTGCCAGCAGCCAAATAGCGGGAGGGATCGAGCAGTACTTC.

This clonotype was observed at least ten times. V usage is TRBV20-1 and J usage is TRBJ1-5, with 8 bases fitting TRBD1. The germline V gene has CDR1 DFQATT and CDR2 SNEGSKA (reference sequence). The trim removed 4 bases at V and 1 base at J, leaving 6 bases unmatched. The CDR3 contains 15 residues. For the CDR3, the DNA is TGCAGTGCTACTCAGGGGGCTGGGAGCAATCAGCCCCAGCATTTT. Protein: CSATQGAGSNQPQHF.

There are many counts of this clonotype. The rearrangement joins TRBV29-1 to TRBJ2-7; D is possibly TRBD1 or TRBD2 (5 bases each). The CDR3 loop spans 14 amino acids. Germline loops: CDR1 SQVTM, CDR2 ANQGSEA. Between the trimmed V and J ends, which lost 6 bases and 3 bases, there was a span of 18 bases. The CDR3 DNA reads TGCAGCGTGAGACCCAGGGACCGAAACTACGAGCAGTACTTC. Amino acids: CSVRPRDRNYEQYF.

This clonotype was counted only a few times. The chain carries TRBV11-2 and TRBJ2-3; the match to TRBD1 covers 10 bases. The CDR3 runs 15 residues. Trimming removed 3 bases from V and 2 bases from J; junction bases left unmatched: 2. Germline V gene sequence: CDR1 SGHAT, CDR2 FQNNGV. The CDR3 nucleotides are TGTGCCAGCAGCTTGGGGACAGGGGACACAGATACGCAGTATTTT. Its translation is CASSLGTGDTDTQYF.

There are many counts of this clonotype. The J gene is TRBJ2-7, the V gene TRBV28; D call uncertain. Trimming left V 2 bases short and J 1 base short, with 18 bases between. Germline V lookup: CDR1 MDHEN, CDR2 SYDVKM. The CDR3 is 17 residues long. The DNA of the CDR3 is TGTGCCAGCAGTTTACCAAAATATATGCAGAAGTCCTACGAGCAGTACTTC. This sequence encodes CASSLPKYMQKSYEQYF.

This clonotype was picked up a small number of times. The chain carries TRBV4-3 and TRBJ2-6; the D is unclear. The germline CDR1 and CDR2 sequences are LGHNA and YSLEER. Trimming pared 5 bases from V and 0 bases from J, leaving 14 bases between. The CDR3 has 17 amino acids. CDR3 amino acids: CASSATARSSGANVLTF. In DNA form, the CDR3 reads TGCGCCAGCAGCGCTACCGCGAGGTCCTCTGGGGCCAACGTCCTGACTTTC.

V is TRBV7-9 and J is TRBJ2-7; D uncertain. The V end lost 4 bases, the J end lost 2 bases, and 9 bases lay between the germline ends. This CDR3 contains 13 residues. The germline V gene has CDR1 SEHNR and CDR2 FQNEAQ (reference sequence). CDR3 in amino acids: CASSSQIAYEQYF. The CDR3 bases are TGTGCCAGCAGCTCCCAGATCGCCTACGAGCAGTACTTC.

There are many counts of this clonotype. The chain combines TRBV29-1 with TRBJ2-3, with 7 positions matching TRBD2. Germline loops: CDR1 SQVTM, CDR2 ANQGSEA. V gave up 0 bases and J gave up 2 bases; unmatched junction bases: 2. The CDR3 is 14 residues long. The CDR3 protein is CSVEDRGVTDTQYF. The CDR3 coding sequence is TGCAGCGTTGAAGATCGGGGGGTCACAGATACGCAGTATTTT.

Only a few counts were recorded for this clonotype. The chain joins TRBV29-1 to TRBJ2-7, with a weak D call TRBD1 (6 bases). V shed 0 bases and J shed 3 bases, with 9 bases lying between them. The CDR3 covers 13 residues. In germline, CDR1 is SQVTM, CDR2 ANQGSEA. The DNA for the CDR3 is TGCAGCGTTGAAGATCTAGGGGGCTACGAGCAGTACTTC. Translated, it gives CSVEDLGGYEQYF.

This clonotype was counted between two and nine times. This chain links TRBV5-1 with TRBJ2-3; 7 nucleotides line up with TRBD1. Germline-derived CDR1 and CDR2 are SGHRS and YFSETQ. The CDR3 spans 16 residues. V gave up 4 bases and J gave up 0 bases; unmatched junction bases: 8. CDR3 sequence reads: CASSPETGYSTDTQYF. The CDR3 DNA sequence: TGCGCCAGCAGCCCGGAGACAGGGTACAGCACAGATACGCAGTATTTT. The full variable domain, completed using reference TRBV5-1 and TRBJ2-3, is KAGVTQTPRYLIKTRGQQVTLSCSPISGHRSVSWYQQTPGQGLQFLFEYFSETQRNKGNFPGRFSGRQFSNSRSEMNVSTLELGDSALYLCASSPETGYSTDTQYFGPGTRLTVL.

The J gene is TRBJ2-7, the V gene TRBV7-2, with TRBD2 as a possible D gene (6 bases). There are 15 residues in the CDR3. Deletions cut 5 bases from V and 0 bases from J, with 14 bases between. The germline V gene encodes CDR1 SGHTA and CDR2 FQGNSA. The CDR3 loop is CASSRRSGLSYEQYF. The CDR3 DNA reads as TGTGCCAGCAGCCGGCGCTCGGGACTCTCCTACGAGCAGTACTTC.

V and J are TRBV27 and TRBJ2-7; D possibly uses TRBD1 or TRBD2 (5 bases each). V dropped 3 bases and J dropped 6 bases, with 12 bases sitting between them. CDR1 MNHEY and CDR2 SMNVEV come from the germline V gene (reference sequence). The CDR3 sequence is 13 residues long. As DNA, the CDR3 is TGTGCCAGCAGTTTGGGACCCATCTCCGAGCAGTACTTC. Protein product: CASSLGPISEQYF.

This clonotype was counted at least ten times. This chain joins TRBV29-1 and TRBJ1-1, with 7 bases identical to TRBD1. Germline V gene lookup returns CDR1 SQVTM and CDR2 ANQGSEA. Trimming at V came to 5 bases and at J to 4 bases, leaving 4 bases not matched to a gene. CDR3 size: 12 residues. The chain's CDR3 is CSVQGGRTEAFF. The DNA of the CDR3 is TGCAGCGTTCAGGGGGGCCGCACTGAAGCTTTCTTT.

On this clonotype itself: This may be a read error: a much more frequent sequence differs by one nucleotide. The chain is built from TRBV29-1 and TRBJ2-2; 7 bases align to TRBD1. The CDR3 runs 15 residues. Germline V gene lookup returns CDR1 SQVTM and CDR2 ANQGSEA. With 8 bases clipped from V and 1 base from J, the junction kept 10 bases outside the gene matches. The CDR3 DNA follows: TGCAGCTTACTAAAGACAGGGTTGAACACCGGGGAGCTGTTTTTT. It translates to CSLLKTGLNTGELFF.

The J gene is TRBJ2-7, the V gene TRBV10-1; D may correspond to TRBD1 or TRBD2 (5 bases each). CDR1 and CDR2 from the germline V gene are WNHNN and SYGVQD (reference sequence). Trimming took 1 base from V and 2 from J, leaving 9 bases between them. There are 14 residues in the CDR3. The CDR3: CASSEYGTPYEQYF. The CDR3 nucleotides read TGCGCCAGCAGTGAGTACGGGACCCCCTACGAGCAGTACTTC.

This chain connects TRBV5-1 to TRBJ2-1; D uncertain. The V end was cut by 4 bases, the J end by 4 bases, with 15 bases between. CDR1 and CDR2 from the germline V gene are SGHRS and YFSETQ. This CDR3 has 15 residues. CDR3 sequence reads: CASSPTWYLYNEQFF. The CDR3 DNA is TGCGCCAGCAGCCCGACTTGGTATCTTTACAATGAGCAGTTCTTC. Together with reference TRBV5-1 and TRBJ2-1, the CDR3 gives the full variable domain: KAGVTQTPRYLIKTRGQQVTLSCSPISGHRSVSWYQQTPGQGLQFLFEYFSETQRNKGNFPGRFSGRQFSNSRSEMNVSTLELGDSALYLCASSPTWYLYNEQFFGPGTRLTVL.